These 28 T cell receptor beta chains originate from one sample sequenced in a study of cytomegalovirus exposure and HLA in healthy donors. PCR used 60 Vbeta primers and 13 Jbeta primers. Clones were read by immunoSEQ multiplex PCR, and TCRdb kept only the in-frame ones, dropping some. In the table there are approximately 190,000 clones, around 86% of which are singletons. The sequenced material came from PBMCs. These receptors originate from a man younger than 45 in good health and CMV-seronegative.

The chain links TRBV19 to TRBJ1-2; 7 nucleotides agree with TRBD1. CDR1 and CDR2 from the germline V gene are LNHDA and SQIVND (reference sequence). The CDR3 totals 14 residues. The V gene end was trimmed by 6 bases and the J gene end by 8 bases; junction bases not matched to a gene: 12. The CDR3 reads CASRMTGRLGGYTF. The CDR3 DNA sequence: TGTGCCAGTAGGATGACAGGGCGTCTGGGAGGCTACACCTTC.

This rearrangement joins TRBV11-2 to TRBJ1-2, with D perhaps TRBD1 (5 bases). The V end lost 5 bases, the J end lost 2 bases, and 9 bases lay between the germline ends. Germline V gene sequence: CDR1 SGHAT, CDR2 FQNNGV. This CDR3 region has 13 residues. The CDR3 DNA reads as TGTGCCAGCAGCCCCGGGGGAAACTATGGCTACACCTTC. Residues: CASSPGGNYGYTF.

This clone showed up just a few times. This chain links TRBV7-2 with TRBJ2-7; tentative D call: TRBD2 (6 bases). V lost 1 base, J lost 7 bases, and 17 bases lay in between. This CDR3 is 15 amino acids long. Germline lookup yields CDR1 SGHTA and CDR2 FQGNSA. CDR3 DNA: TGTGCCAGCAGCTTAGAAGGAGGGGCGTCCGGTGAGCAGTACTTC. Its translation is CASSLEGGASGEQYF.

The chain is built from TRBV6-4 and TRBJ1-5; 10 nucleotides align to TRBD1. CDR3 length equals 14 residues. The germline gives CDR1 MRHNA, CDR2 SNTAGT. V lost 6 bases to trimming and J lost 9 bases; unmatched junction nucleotides: 8. The CDR3 spells CASSASRDRGPQHF. CDR3 sequence (DNA): TGTGCCAGCAGCGCGTCCCGGGACAGGGGGCCCCAGCATTTT.

The chain links TRBV19 to TRBJ2-3, with TRBD1 matching over 9 bases. V gave up 0 bases and J gave up 3 bases; unmatched junction bases: 4. This CDR3 spans 16 amino acids. Per the germline V gene, CDR1 is LNHDA and CDR2 is SQIVND (reference sequence). The CDR3 protein is CASSIELTGGTDTQYF. The CDR3 region has the DNA TGTGCCAGTAGTATAGAACTGACAGGGGGAACAGATACGCAGTATTTT.

The chain carries TRBV27 and TRBJ2-2; 10 bases agree with TRBD2. Losses at the gene ends were 4 bases for V and 3 bases for J; bases not matched to a gene: 5. The CDR3 runs to 16 residues. Germline V gene sequence: CDR1 MNHEY, CDR2 SMNVEV (reference sequence). The CDR3 is CASSSLLAGYTGELFF. For the CDR3, the DNA is TGTGCCAGCAGTTCCTTACTAGCGGGGTACACCGGGGAGCTGTTTTTT.

This chain connects TRBV5-4 to TRBJ2-3, with TRBD2 matching over 13 bases. After removal of 4 bases from V and 4 bases from J, the junction contained 6 bases not matched to a gene. Germline CDR1 reads SGHNT; CDR2 reads YYREEE (reference sequence). The CDR3 runs 16 residues. CDR3 coding DNA: TGTGCCAGCAGCCAAAGGACTAGCGGGAGTGCAGATACGCAGTATTTT. As protein: CASSQRTSGSADTQYF.

This clone has just one count. At one end, the junction sequence differs from germline, possibly due to a read error. The V and J genes are TRBV7-7 and TRBJ2-7; a weak D match, TRBD1 (6 bases). The CDR3 covers 14 residues. Germline V CDR1 and CDR2: SSHAT, FNYEAQ (reference sequence). The CDR3 coding sequence is TGTGCTAGCAGCTCTGACCTAGGGGGCTACGAGCAGTACTTC. Encoded protein: CASSSDLGGYEQYF.

V usage is TRBV4-2 and J usage is TRBJ2-2; TRBD1 agrees at 9 bases. Germline CDR1 is LGHNA and CDR2 is YNFKEQ. This CDR3 region has 15 residues. J lost 3 bases, V lost 1 base, and 0 bases had no gene match. CDR3 sequence reads: CASSQGDRDTGELFF. CDR3 sequence (DNA): TGTGCCAGCAGCCAAGGGGACAGGGACACCGGGGAGCTGTTTTTT.

The CDR3 coding sequence is TGTGCCAGCAGGGAGGGACGGAACTATGGCTACACCTTC. This codes for CASREGRNYGYTF. This chain links TRBV6-5 with TRBJ1-2, with a weak D call TRBD1 (5 bases). The CDR3 consists of 13 residues. CDR1 and CDR2 (germline): MNHEY, SVGAGI. Trimming removed 6 bases at V and 2 bases at J, with 10 bases between.

V and J are TRBV18 and TRBJ1-4, with D maybe TRBD1 (5 bases). The V gene lost 2 bases and the J gene lost 2 bases, with 12 bases spanning the gap. CDR3 length equals 16 residues. Germline CDR1 is KGHSH and CDR2 is LQKENI. The CDR3, as DNA: TGTGCCAGCTCACCAGGGAGGGGAGGCACTAATGAAAAACTGTTTTTT. It specifies CASSPGRGGTNEKLFF.

V is TRBV7-2 and J is TRBJ1-2; D remains unclear. Trimming removed 5 bases at V and 11 bases at J, with 15 bases between. CDR3 length equals 12 residues. Looked up from germline, CDR1 is SGHTA and CDR2 is FQGNSA. CDR3 sequence reads: CASSPSGVGYTF. The DNA of the CDR3 is TGTGCCAGCAGCCCGAGCGGGGTTGGGTACACCTTC. The full variable domain, completed using reference TRBV7-2 and TRBJ1-2, is GAGVSQSPSNKVTEKGKDVELRCDPISGHTALYWYRQSLGQGLEFLIYFQGNSAPDKSGLPSDRFSAERTGGSVSTLTIQRTQQEDSAVYLCASSPSGVGYTFGSGTRLTVV.

This clone has a single count. The V gene is TRBV4-1, the J gene TRBJ1-6; the D gene is possibly TRBD1 (5 bases). CDR3 length equals 17 residues. The V gene's germline CDR1 is MGHRA and CDR2 YSYEKL. Trimming left V 0 bases short and J 8 bases short, with 17 bases between. This CDR3 reads CASSQDRGRGMDSPLHF. In DNA, the CDR3 is TGCGCCAGCAGCCAAGATCGGGGGAGGGGTATGGATTCACCCCTCCACTTT.

The chain has TRBV12-5 and TRBJ2-1; D gene unclear. V lost 0 bases and J lost 9, with 6 bases in between. CDR1 is LGHNT, CDR2 FRNRAP, per germline. The CDR3 runs 12 residues. The CDR3 here is CASGLVNREQFF. DNA for the CDR3: TGTGCTAGTGGTTTGGTAAATCGTGAGCAGTTCTTC.

The chain carries TRBV6-5 and TRBJ1-1; D may be TRBD1 (6 bases). V lost 7 bases to trimming and J lost 1 base, with 13 bases between them. The CDR3 is made up of 14 amino acids. Germline CDR1 MNHEY, CDR2 SVGAGI. CDR3 residues: CASNKGGTNTEAFF. DNA of the CDR3: TGTGCCAGCAATAAAGGGGGTACGAACACTGAAGCTTTCTTT.

The sample holds one count of this clone. The chain links TRBV5-5 to TRBJ2-7; no firm D call. Germline CDR1 SGHKS, CDR2 YYEKEE (reference sequence). The length of the CDR3 is 15 residues. Trimming stripped 0 bases from V and 0 bases from J, with 10 bases between. The CDR3 reads CASSLVMVSSYEQYF. The CDR3 coding sequence is TGTGCCAGCAGCTTGGTTATGGTTAGCTCCTACGAGCAGTACTTC.

The gene calls are TRBV5-4 and TRBJ1-6; 7 positions agree with TRBD1. The CDR3 contains 15 residues. V lost 5 bases, J lost 5 bases, and 7 bases stayed unmatched. Germline-derived CDR1 and CDR2 are SGHNT and YYREEE (reference sequence). The DNA of the CDR3 is TGTGCCAGCAGAACAGGGGCACGTAATAATTCACCCCTCCACTTT. Translated, it gives CASRTGARNNSPLHF.

V usage is TRBV11-3 and J usage is TRBJ2-7; D gene unclear. This CDR3 region has 16 residues. Trimming took 1 base from V and 3 from J, leaving 16 bases between them. The germline V gene has CDR1 SGHNT and CDR2 YENEEA. CDR3 residues: CASSLGSGGTLYEQYF. The CDR3 DNA reads as TGTGCCAGCAGCTTAGGTTCTGGCGGCACCCTCTACGAGCAGTACTTC.

This clone was picked up one time. The junction differs from germline at one of its ends, possibly a read error. The chain employs TRBV19 and TRBJ2-4, with D possibly matching TRBD2 (6 bases). Germline V lookup: CDR1 LNHDA, CDR2 SQIVND (reference sequence). The CDR3 spans 15 residues. In DNA form, the CDR3 reads TGTGCCAGTATGGGGACTGCCCTAGCCAAAAACAGTCAGTACTTC. As protein: CASMGTALAKNSQYF.

This rearrangement joins TRBV5-1 to TRBJ2-1, with TRBD1 identical over 9 bases. Trimming removed 0 bases from V and 4 bases from J; junction bases left unmatched: 8. This CDR3 has 17 residues. Looked up from germline, CDR1 is SGHRS and CDR2 is YFSETQ. Here the CDR3 reads CASSLAIPGQGYNEQFF. The CDR3 DNA reads TGCGCCAGCAGCTTGGCCATCCCGGGACAGGGATACAATGAGCAGTTCTTC.

This chain uses TRBV6-5 with TRBJ2-7, with TRBD2 matching 8 bases. Germline V gene lookup returns CDR1 MNHEY and CDR2 SVGAGI. V was pared by 0 bases and J by 3 bases, with 7 bases of the junction left unmatched. This CDR3 spans 16 amino acids. The CDR3, as DNA: TGTGCCAGCAGTTACTCCCGTTCTAGCGGGTTCTACGAGCAGTACTTC. Translation: CASSYSRSSGFYEQYF.

The rearrangement uses TRBV29-1 and TRBJ2-5; possible D gene TRBD2, 5 bases. Germline V gives CDR1 SQVTM, CDR2 ANQGSEA. The CDR3 covers 11 residues. Trimming stripped 8 bases from V and 0 bases from J, with 7 bases between. CDR3 nucleotides: TGCAGCTCCGGGAACCAAGAGACCCAGTACTTC. Its protein is CSSGNQETQYF.

The chain is built from TRBV7-6 and TRBJ2-7; 9 positions match TRBD2. The assigned J gene may be wrong: the sequence end matches TRBJ2-1 better. The CDR3 loop spans 15 amino acids. The germline V gene encodes CDR1 SGHVS and CDR2 FNYEAQ. CDR3 nucleotide sequence: TGTGCCAGCAGCCCAATGGCGGGAGGGCTTAATGAGCAGTTCTTC. As protein: CASSPMAGGLNEQFF.

The rearrangement uses TRBV2 and TRBJ2-6; 7 bases are a match to TRBD1. Germline V gene data show CDR1 as SNHLY and CDR2 as FYNNEI. This CDR3 is built from 17 residues. V trimming: 7 bases; J trimming: 1 base; junction bases outside the gene matches: 10. DNA for the CDR3: TGTGCCAGCAAAAGACAGGGAATTATATCTGGGGCCAACGTCCTGACTTTC. Translated, it gives CASKRQGIISGANVLTF. Looking up the rest from reference TRBV2 and TRBJ2-6 gives the full variable domain: EPEVTQTPSHQVTQMGQEVILRCVPISNHLYFYWYRQILGQKVEFLVSFYNNEISEKSEIFDDQFSVERPDGSNFTLKIRSTKLEDSAMYFCASKRQGIISGANVLTFGAGSRLTVL.

J is TRBJ1-2 and V is TRBV11-2, with a weak D call TRBD1 (5 bases). Per germline, CDR1 SGHAT and CDR2 FQNNGV. The CDR3 covers 15 residues. The V end lost 7 bases, the J end lost 8 bases, and 23 bases lay between the germline ends. The CDR3 loop is CASTAQRDWARGYTF. The CDR3 coding sequence is TGTGCCAGCACCGCGCAAAGGGACTGGGCACGGGGCTACACCTTC.

Concerning this clone itself: The junction departs from germline at one end; a sequencing error may be responsible. This rearrangement joins TRBV9 to TRBJ2-7; TRBD1 matches at 9 bases. The germline V gene has CDR1 SGDLS and CDR2 YYNGEE. CDR3 length: 14 amino acids. The CDR3 region is CASSDPGQGYEQHF. CDR3 nucleotides: TGTGCCAGCAGCGACCCGGGACAGGGCTACGAGCAGCACTTC.

In this sample, this clone turned up once. This chain uses TRBV19 with TRBJ2-1, with 7 bases aligning to TRBD2. The CDR3 covers 20 residues. Germline V gene data show CDR1 as LNHDA and CDR2 as SQIVND (reference sequence). Losses at the gene ends were 6 bases for V and 1 base for J; bases not matched to a gene: 21. The CDR3 loop is CASRSERLDSRGGSYNEQFF. The CDR3 region has the DNA TGTGCCAGTAGATCCGAAAGACTAGACTCAAGGGGAGGGTCCTACAATGAGCAGTTCTTC.

This chain joins TRBV9 and TRBJ1-2; D gene ambiguous. V shed 2 bases and J shed 2 bases, with 13 bases lying between them. The CDR3 length is 15 residues. The germline V gene encodes CDR1 SGDLS and CDR2 YYNGEE. The DNA of the CDR3 is TGTGCCAGCAGCGTGTCGTGGGCAGACAACTATGGCTACACCTTC. Translation gives CASSVSWADNYGYTF.